This entry describes one T cell receptor (beta chain). This entry is derived from a study of T cell responses to AZD1222 COVID-19 vaccine. This CDR3 region has 13 residues. Per germline, CDR1 MNHEY and CDR2 SVGEGT. Trimming pared 2 bases from V and 4 bases from J, leaving 8 bases between. This table comes from immunoSEQ multiplex PCR, and its TCRdb copy is limited to in-frame clones, with some not included. In the table there are 150,000 to 200,000 clones, roughly 91% of which are singletons. The V and J genes are TRBV6-2 or TRBV6-3 and TRBJ2-5; D is ambiguous. Sequenced here: peripheral blood, sampled 28 days after the second AZD1222 dose. This TCR was sampled from an adult who received the AZD1222 COVID-19 vaccine. This CDR3 reads CASSYQELETQYF. The CDR3 region has the DNA TGTGCCAGCAGTTACCAAGAGTTAGAGACCCAGTACTTC.